This TCR beta chain appears in the sequencing data of a study of Ad26.COV2.S vaccination and SARS-CoV-2 variants (TCRdb year 2021). About the investigation overall: Vaccine-arm donors came from COV1001, a multicentre, randomized, double-blind, placebo-controlled phase I-IIa trial of Ad26.COV2.S in healthy adults. A total of 32 samples were included in the TCR-sequenced set, comprising roughly 19 Ad26.COV2.S vaccine recipients, 5 placebo recipients and 8 SARS-CoV-2 convalescent individuals. Participants in the trial were split at random into five groups of five each, receiving low-dose or high-dose Ad26.COV2.S once or twice, or else placebo on both occasions. TCRbeta repertoire sequencing served as the tool for gauging how specific and how broad the SARS-CoV-2-reactive T cell receptors were following Ad26.COV2.S vaccination. Dosing of Ad26.COV2.S was intramuscular, at either 5x10^10 or 1x10^11 viral particles, delivered as one shot or as two shots spaced 56 days apart. Blinding of investigators to trial group allocation was maintained during experiments and outcome assessment.

In its sample, this clone was seen once. The clone's antigen remains unknown. There are no base qualities to consult, and no much larger clone falls within one base. CDR1 and CDR2 (SEHNR, FQNEAQ) derive from the germline V gene (reference sequence). The V and J ends are trimmed by 3 bases and 5 bases, leaving 8 bases between them. From its cysteine to its phenylalanine, the CDR3 spans 13 amino acids. Here the CDR3 DNA is all that survives: 39 bases in frame from base 1. The paper's findings and limits, for the study overall: Substantial breadth of spike-specific CD8+ and CD4+ T cell responses was reported after vaccination. Vaccine and placebo recipients had similar non-spike TCR breadth, a finding consistent with the vaccine containing only spike. The authors noted that total T cell responses may have been underestimated by the TCR breadth and depth analyses. The study was not powered for comparison of responses between vaccine doses or regimens. Spike-specific TCR breadth was higher in Ad26.COV2.S recipients than in placebo recipients (P = 0.0014).

The immunoSEQ Assay was used to sequence TCRbeta CDR3 regions. After extraction, genomic DNA underwent amplification by bias-controlled multiplex PCR, followed by high-throughput sequencing. The source study handled its data this way. To quantify the absolute abundance of each unique TCRbeta CDR3 region, sequences were collapsed and filtered. T cell fraction was estimated by normalizing TCRbeta template counts to usable DNA, which was measured by amplifying reference genes present in all nucleated cells. Repertoire TCRs were annotated as SARS-CoV-2-specific when V gene, CDR3 amino acid sequence and J gene were exactly matched to a known reactive TCR set. The reference SARS-CoV-2 TCR set came from MIRA and was filtered for enrichment in COVID-19-positive ImmuneCODE repertoires, removing public or cross-reactive TCRs. Using the MIRA antigens, annotated TCRs were further analysed by specific ORF or by position within an ORF. Breadth was defined as the number of annotated unique rearrangements divided by the total number of unique productive rearrangements, and depth was defined as the summed frequency of the annotated unique rearrangements. Group comparisons of TCR breadth used two-sided Wilcoxon rank-sum tests. TCRdb limited this immuneACCESS table to in-frame rearrangements with V and J called. A share of clones is missing; checked studies link under half to unresolved V genes, and the rest is unexplained. The D gene and trimming were derived from the DNA, and the V and J assignments and clone size from that table. The sample table records approximately 410,000 clones; 88% of these occur just once. Approximately 4% of the sample goes to the ten largest clones.

The treatment or condition label here, explained by the study, means: some 20 received Ad26.COV2.S at low or high dose, single or two shots; several received placebo; per-sample allocation not given. For vaccine and placebo recipients, the sequenced repertoires came from samples collected on day 63 after the first injection. Cohort 1b enrolled about 25 adults aged 18-55 years at a single site in Boston, USA, between 29 July and 7 August 2020. Ad26.COV2.S consisted of a replication-incompetent adenovirus type 26 vector by which a prefusion-stabilized SARS-CoV-2 spike protein from the original Wuhan strain was expressed.

The sequence came from a person aged 18 to 65 who received the Ad26.COV2.S COVID-19 vaccine or a placebo. The sample was peripheral blood, taken in a trial of Ad26.COV2.S vaccine versus placebo. The receptor chain draws on TRBV7-9 and TRBJ1-5; the D gene is unclear. The nucleotides read TGTGCCAGCAGCTTCCCGGCCGATCAGCCCCAGCATTTT. This gives the protein CASSFPADQPQHF.